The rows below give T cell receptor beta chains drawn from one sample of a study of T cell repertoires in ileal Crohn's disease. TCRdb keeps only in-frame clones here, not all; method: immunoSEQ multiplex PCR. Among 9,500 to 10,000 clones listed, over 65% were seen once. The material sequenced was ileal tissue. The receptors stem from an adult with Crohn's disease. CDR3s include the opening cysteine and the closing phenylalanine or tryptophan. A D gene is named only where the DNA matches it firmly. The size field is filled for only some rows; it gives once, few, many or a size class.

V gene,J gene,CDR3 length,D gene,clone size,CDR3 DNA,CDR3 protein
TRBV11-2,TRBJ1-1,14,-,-,TGTGCCAGCAGCTTAGCACAGGTCGCCACTGAAGCTTTCTTT,CASSLAQVATEAFF
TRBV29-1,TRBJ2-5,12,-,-,TGCAGCGTTGAGGCAGATCAAGAGACCCAGTACTTC,CSVEADQETQYF
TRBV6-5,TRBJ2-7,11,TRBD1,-,TGTGCCAGCACCAGGGGGTACGTGCAGTACTTC,CASTRGYVQYF
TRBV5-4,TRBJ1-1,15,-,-,TGTGCCAGCAGCTTGGCCTTTTTAGGGGGCACTGAAGCTTTCTTT,CASSLAFLGGTEAFF
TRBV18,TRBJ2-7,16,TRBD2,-,TGTGCCAGCTCACCACAGCGGGAGGCCTCCTCCTACGAGCAGTACTTC,CASSPQREASSYEQYF
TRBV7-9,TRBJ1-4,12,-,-,TGTGCCAGCAGCTTAGACAGTGAAAAACTGTTTTTT,CASSLDSEKLFF
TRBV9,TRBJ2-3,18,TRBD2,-,TGTGCCAGCAGCGTAGTGGGACTAGCGGGGGGATTCACAGATACGCAGTATTTT,CASSVVGLAGGFTDTQYF
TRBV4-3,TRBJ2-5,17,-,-,TGCGCCAGCAGCCAAGAGGCAATTGGCCTTGGAGGAGAGACCCAGTACTTC,CASSQEAIGLGGETQYF
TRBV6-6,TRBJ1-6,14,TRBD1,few,TGTGCCAGCAGTTACGGGGGGACAGACCGGCCCCTCCACTTT,CASSYGGTDRPLHF
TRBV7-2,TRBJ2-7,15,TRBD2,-,TGTGCCAGCAGCTTATTCGGGGGGACTACTTACGAGCAGTACTTC,CASSLFGGTTYEQYF
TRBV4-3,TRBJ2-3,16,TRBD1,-,TGCGCCAGCAGCCTCGGACAGGGAAGAGGCACAGATACGCAGTATTTT,CASSLGQGRGTDTQYF
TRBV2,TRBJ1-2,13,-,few,TGTGCCAGCAGTGTGGAGGACAGTAGGGGCTACACCTTC,CASSVEDSRGYTF
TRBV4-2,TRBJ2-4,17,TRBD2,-,TGTGCCAGCAGCCAAGATGGGGGGGGAGTCGCCAAAAACATTCAGTACTTC,CASSQDGGGVAKNIQYF
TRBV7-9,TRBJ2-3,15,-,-,TGTGCCAGCAGCTTAGTAACGGGAGGCACAGATACGCAGTATTTT,CASSLVTGGTDTQYF
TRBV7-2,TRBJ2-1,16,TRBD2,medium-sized,TGTGCCAGCAGCTTGGGACTAGCGGGAAATAGTAATGAGCAGTTCTTC,CASSLGLAGNSNEQFF
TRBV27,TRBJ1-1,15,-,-,TGTGCCAGCAGTTTATCCAACACAGGGAACACTGAAGCTTTCTTT,CASSLSNTGNTEAFF
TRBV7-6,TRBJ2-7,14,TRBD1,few,TGTGCCAGCAGCGTCGGGACAGGGGGCTACGAGCAGTACTTC,CASSVGTGGYEQYF
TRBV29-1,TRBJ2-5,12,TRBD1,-,TGCAGCGTTGGGACAGGAGTGGAGACCCAGTACTTC,CSVGTGVETQYF
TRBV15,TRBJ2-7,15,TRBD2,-,TGTGCCACCAGCAGAGGACTAGCGGGAGCCTACGAGCAGTACTTC,CATSRGLAGAYEQYF
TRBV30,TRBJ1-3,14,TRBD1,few,TGTGCCTGGAGTGGACAGGGCTCTGGAAACACCATATATTTT,CAWSGQGSGNTIYF
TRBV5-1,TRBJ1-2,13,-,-,TGCGCCAGCACCGGAACCGGGTCCCATGGCTACACCTTC,CASTGTGSHGYTF
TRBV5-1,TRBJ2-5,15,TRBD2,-,TGCGCCAGCAGCGGAAGGACTAGCGGGGAAGAGACCCAGTACTTC,CASSGRTSGEETQYF
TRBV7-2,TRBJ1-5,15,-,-,TGTGCCAGCAGCTTAGCTGGGGGAGGGGATCAGCCCCAGCATTTT,CASSLAGGGDQPQHF
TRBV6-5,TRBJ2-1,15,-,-,TGTGCCAGCAGTTCCCTGGGCAACAGGGACAATGAGCAGTTCTTC,CASSSLGNRDNEQFF
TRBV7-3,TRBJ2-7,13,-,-,TGTGCCAGCAGCTTAAAGGTTCGGGACGAGCAGTACTTC,CASSLKVRDEQYF
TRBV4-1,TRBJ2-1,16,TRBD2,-,TGCGCCAGCAGCCCAGGTGGGAGGGTGAATTACAATGAGCAGTTCTTC,CASSPGGRVNYNEQFF
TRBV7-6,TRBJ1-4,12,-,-,TGTGCCAGCAGCCGTAGACAGGAAAAACTGTTTTTT,CASSRRQEKLFF
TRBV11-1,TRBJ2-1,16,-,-,TGTGCCAGCAGCTTAGCGATTGGTGGGACTTACAATGAGCAGTTCTTC,CASSLAIGGTYNEQFF
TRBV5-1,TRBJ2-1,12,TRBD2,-,TGCGCCAGCAGCTTGGTGGGGGGGGAGCAGTTCTTC,CASSLVGGEQFF
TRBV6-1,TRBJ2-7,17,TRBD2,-,TGTGCCAGCAGTGGGGGCGGGCGACTAGCGGGAGCCTTTTGGCAGTACTTC,CASSGGGRLAGAFWQYF
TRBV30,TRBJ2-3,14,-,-,TGTGCCTGGAGTAAGAGGGGGAGTACAGATACGCAGTATTTT,CAWSKRGSTDTQYF
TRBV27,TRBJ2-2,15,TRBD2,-,TGTGCCAGCAGTTTAACTCCGGGCCGCGGGAGAGGGCTGTTTTTT,CASSLTPGRGRGLFF
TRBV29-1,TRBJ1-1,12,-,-,TGCAGCGTACAGCTCATGAACACTGAAGCTTTCTTT,CSVQLMNTEAFF
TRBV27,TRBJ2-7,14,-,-,TGTGCCAGCAGTTCCCGGACAGCCCCCTACGAGCAGTACTTC,CASSSRTAPYEQYF
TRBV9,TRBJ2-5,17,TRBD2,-,TGTGCCAGCAGCGTTTCTAGCGGGGGGCCGTACCAAGAGACCCAGTACTTC,CASSVSSGGPYQETQYF
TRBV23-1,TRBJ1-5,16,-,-,TGCGCCAGCAGTCAAGGGAGCAACAACAGCAATCAGCCCCAGCATTTT,CASSQGSNNSNQPQHF
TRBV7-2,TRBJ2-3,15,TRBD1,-,TGTGCCAGCAGCTTGATACAGGGGGCATCGGATACGCAGTATTTT,CASSLIQGASDTQYF
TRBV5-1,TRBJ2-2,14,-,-,TGCGCCAGCAGCGTAGACAGTGGGACCGGGGAGCTGTTTTTT,CASSVDSGTGELFF
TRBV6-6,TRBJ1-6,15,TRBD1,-,TGTGCCAGCAATAGGGACAGGGGGCCAAATTCACCCCTCCACTTT,CASNRDRGPNSPLHF
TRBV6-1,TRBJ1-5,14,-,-,TGTGCCAGCAGTCAACGGGACATCAATCAGCCCCAGCATTTT,CASSQRDINQPQHF
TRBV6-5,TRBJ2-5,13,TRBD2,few,TGTGCCAGCGCGACTAGCGATAAAGAGACCCAGTACTTC,CASATSDKETQYF